The source of this T cell receptor (beta chain) is a study of T cell responses to AZD1222 COVID-19 vaccine. Study details: Pooling was applied to second doses at about 4 or about 12 weeks. Study-wide points: Donor demographics were predominantly white British with a female majority; clonal diversity may be underestimated. Spike-specific TCR depth and breadth grew after two AZD1222 doses.

The CDR3 is 16 amino acids. The J segment lost 6 bases and the V segment lost 9 bases, leaving 16 bases of the junction unmatched. Germline loops: CDR1 LNHDA, CDR2 SQIVND (reference sequence). In the case of this clone: The antigen remains unidentified.

Libraries were prepared by immunoSEQ multiplex PCR; TCRdb keeps only in-frame clonotypes and omits some of them. The sample lists 90,000 to 150,000 clones; 88% were seen once. The chain recombines TRBV19 with TRBJ1-5, with 8 bases that match TRBD1. The clonotype was recovered from an adult in good health. This sample comprised peripheral blood, obtained on day 0 of AZD1222 vaccination. The CDR3 protein is CASIPSGQGNGQPQHF. CDR3 DNA sequence: TGTGCCAGCATTCCCAGTGGACAGGGAAACGGTCAGCCCCAGCATTTT.